This TCR beta chain was sequenced during a study of blood T cell repertoires in COVID-19. Seattle patients were enrolled during active infection and followed longitudinally. Germline CDR1 and CDR2: SGHAT and FQNNGV. The J segment lost 4 bases and the V segment lost 2 bases, leaving 6 bases of the junction unmatched. The CDR3 length is 15 residues. Original processing notes: Nucleated cell counts were estimated from reference gene primer amplification. Only in-frame clones appear in the TCRdb table, and some are missing; sequencing was by immunoSEQ multiplex PCR. D and trimming come from the DNA, and the V and J calls and clone size come from that table. The sample lists about 68,000 clones; around 90% were seen once.

The sequenced material came from peripheral blood. The rearrangement joins TRBV11-2 to TRBJ1-1; 8 positions match TRBD1. This clonotype was sampled from a man in his forties with COVID-19, enrolled during active disease. The CDR3 sequence: CASSLRPTGGTEAFF. CDR3 nucleotides: TGTGCCAGCAGCTTAAGGCCCACAGGGGGCACTGAAGCTTTCTTT.